What follows is one TCR beta chain and its context. The target antigen is unknown. The data are from a study of blood T cells in healthy people across ages. Sample-barcoded 5' priming and a J-beta primer mix drove a second PCR of about 6 to 11 cycles. A single record per CDR3 protein comes from TCRdb applying MiXCR to the 5' RACE reads. This sample has about 640,000 distinct CDR3 sequences, with around 43% found just once. Each donor was a healthy Caucasian individual from Russia, aged roughly 6 to 90. Researchers report isolating at least 7 million PBMCs per sample. The study's findings and limits: Per-million-T-cell TCR beta diversity fell roughly linearly with age.

The TCR sequence derives from a man at least 80 years old in good health. Specimen: blood.

The DNA of the CDR3 is TGTGCCAGCAGTTACAGACCCCGGGACTATGGCTACACCTTC. It translates to CASSYRPRDYGYTF. The chain uses TRBV6-5 and TRBJ1-2; D is unresolved. This CDR3 comprises 14 residues. Germline-derived CDR1 and CDR2 are MNHEY and SVGAGI. V lost 2 bases, J lost 3 bases, and 10 bases lay in between.